The next 12 T cell receptor beta chains were all read from a single sample in a study of human T cells and chemical hapten exposure. Time point in this sample: patch test 1, 2 weeks after DPC sensitization. Treatment: therapeutic diphenylcyclopropenone sensitization with weekly scalp DPC. One entry per CDR3 protein, called by TCRdb with MiXCR from the RACE reads. The sample lists some 180,000 distinct CDR3 sequences, approximately 20% seen once, with about 6.7% in the top ten. Sequencing used whole blood, obtained in connection with sensitization to the hapten diphenylcyclopropenone (DPC). All receptors derive from a woman aged 45-59 years with alopecia areata. Some clones in this sample may be carry-over from other donors' samples.

The chain has TRBV6-5 and TRBJ1-1; D unresolved. Germline CDR1 reads MNHEY; CDR2 reads SVGAGI. V gave up 7 bases and J gave up 4 bases, with 13 bases separating them. CDR3 length equals 13 residues. CDR3 amino acids: CASTLPGGTEAFF. In nucleotides, the CDR3 is TGTGCCAGCACCCTCCCGGGTGGCACTGAAGCTTTCTTT.

This clonotype was counted a few times. The V call is TRBV20-1, the J call TRBJ2-2; 8 bases align to TRBD2. With 2 bases clipped from V and 0 bases from J, the junction kept 14 bases outside the gene matches. From germline, CDR1 is DFQATT and CDR2 SNEGSKA (reference sequence). This CDR3 region has 19 residues. For the CDR3, the DNA is TGCAGTGCTAGAACTCTTCCCCCGGGACTAGTGTCGAACACCGGGGAGCTGTTTTTT. Amino acid sequence: CSARTLPPGLVSNTGELFF.

There are a few counts of this clonotype. This CDR3 reads CASSHSHNEQFF. The CDR3 DNA reads TGTGCCAGCAGCCACAGCCACAATGAGCAGTTCTTC. The chain carries TRBV3-1 and TRBJ2-1; D remains ambiguous. CDR1 and CDR2 from the germline V gene are LGHDT and YNNKEL (reference sequence). The CDR3 loop spans 12 amino acids. Between the trimmed V and J ends, which lost 3 bases and 5 bases, there was a span of 5 bases.

The chain is built from TRBV5-1 and TRBJ1-1; 10 positions match TRBD1. The CDR3 runs 15 residues. Germline lookup yields CDR1 SGHRS and CDR2 YFSETQ. Germline trimming cut 0 bases from V and 2 bases from J; bases unmatched to any gene: 1. The CDR3 coding sequence is TGCGCCAGCAGCTTGGGGACAGGGGGTAACACTGAAGCTTTCTTT. Translated: CASSLGTGGNTEAFF.

This clonotype showed up many times. The chain carries TRBV10-1 and TRBJ1-3; D not certain. V lost 5 bases and J 0 bases, leaving 5 bases between the germline ends. Germline loops: CDR1 WNHNN, CDR2 SYGVQD (reference sequence). CDR3 length: 13 amino acids. In nucleotides, the CDR3 is TGCGCCAGCAGTAAGGGCTCTGGAAACACCATATATTTT. Translating gives CASSKGSGNTIYF.

A few counts support this clonotype. This chain uses TRBV7-9 with TRBJ2-3; 13 nucleotides align to TRBD2. The V gene end was trimmed by 3 bases and the J gene end by 5 bases; junction bases not matched to a gene: 2. Germline-derived CDR1 and CDR2 are SEHNR and FQNEAQ (reference sequence). CDR3 size: 15 residues. The CDR3 DNA sequence: TGTGCCAGCAGCTTTGGACTAGCGGGAGTAGATACGCAGTATTTT. The encoded protein is CASSFGLAGVDTQYF. Full variable domain (rest looked up from reference TRBV7-9 and TRBJ2-3): DTGVSQNPRHKITKRGQNVTFRCDPISEHNRLYWYRQTLGQGPEFLTYFQNEAQLEKSRLLSDRFSAERPKGSFSTLEIQRTEQGDSAMYLCASSFGLAGVDTQYFGPGTRLTVL.

This rearrangement joins TRBV27 to TRBJ2-1, with 10 nucleotides matching TRBD1. CDR1 is MNHEY and CDR2 is SMNVEV in the germline V gene (reference sequence). Trimming at V came to 7 bases and at J to 8 bases, leaving 5 bases not matched to a gene. The CDR3 contains 13 residues. The CDR3 loop reads CASKRQGADEQFF. In nucleotides, the CDR3 is TGTGCCAGCAAGAGACAGGGGGCCGATGAGCAGTTCTTC.

V is TRBV10-3 and J is TRBJ1-1; D is undetermined. Trimming stripped 3 bases from V and 0 bases from J, with 2 bases between. Germline CDR1 is ENHRY and CDR2 is SYGVKD. This CDR3 comprises 12 residues. The CDR3, as DNA: TGTGCCATCAGTGACATGAACACTGAAGCTTTCTTT. Amino acid sequence: CAISDMNTEAFF.

This sequence joins TRBV7-6 and TRBJ1-1, with 9 bases identical to TRBD1. V lost 1 base and J lost 8; bases outside the gene matches: 5. The CDR3 extends over 14 amino acids. The germline V gene encodes CDR1 SGHVS and CDR2 FNYEAQ. The CDR3, as DNA: TGTGCCAGCAGCTTAGTTAGACAGGGGGGCGAAGCTTTCTTT. Translation: CASSLVRQGGEAFF.

This clonotype has only a few counts. This chain connects TRBV28 to TRBJ1-1, with D perhaps matching TRBD1 (5 bases). The germline V gene encodes CDR1 MDHEN and CDR2 SYDVKM. This CDR3 has 14 amino acids. V was cut by 6 bases and J by 3 bases, with 14 bases left in between. The CDR3 is CASREGFWDTEAFF. The CDR3 DNA reads as TGTGCCAGCAGGGAGGGGTTTTGGGACACTGAAGCTTTCTTT.

The chain combines TRBV10-3 with TRBJ2-3, with 9 bases identical to TRBD1. Germline V gene lookup returns CDR1 ENHRY and CDR2 SYGVKD. CDR3 length: 12 amino acids. The CDR3: CVTGQGLDTQYF. CDR3 in DNA: TGTGTTACGGGACAGGGCTTAGATACGCAGTATTTT.

This clonotype came up a few times. V and J are TRBV20-1 and TRBJ1-5; TRBD1 might be the D (6 bases). This CDR3 region has 11 residues. V shed 4 bases and J shed 5 bases, with 6 bases lying between them. The germline V gene encodes CDR1 DFQATT and CDR2 SNEGSKA (reference sequence). CDR3 bases: TGCAGTGCTACAGGGGATCAGCCCCAGCATTTT. It translates to CSATGDQPQHF.